This T cell receptor beta chain was captured by sequencing in a study of blood T cell repertoires in COVID-19. Study as a whole: T cells, B-cell-depleted T cells, or PBMCs provided the cDNA or gDNA that served as material.

V was shortened by 6 bases and J by 2 bases, with 9 bases between the two germline ends. The germline V gene has CDR1 LNHDA and CDR2 SQIVND (reference sequence). The CDR3 totals 13 residues. The assay was immunoSEQ multiplex PCR, and TCRdb's table has in-frame clones only and misses some. The table shows a few hundred thousand clones, with about 82% occurring only once. What was sequenced was peripheral blood. V and J are TRBV19 and TRBJ2-3; the D gene is possibly TRBD2 (7 bases). This receptor was identified in a man aged 80 or over with acute or convalescent COVID-19. The CDR3: CASRAGATDTQYF. For the CDR3, the DNA is TGTGCCAGTAGGGCGGGGGCCACAGATACGCAGTATTTT.